This T cell receptor beta chain was sequenced in a study of shared clonotypes between healthy human individuals. Germline V CDR1 and CDR2: MNHEY, SVGAGI. The germline V and J ends were trimmed by 0 bases and 4 bases, with 2 bases remaining between them. The CDR3 loop spans 12 amino acids. CD45RO-negative, CCR7-selected cells formed the naive CD8 fraction, which excluded terminally differentiated effector memory CD45RA+ cells. The DNA input per sorted-subset replicate PCR was roughly 180 ng, corresponding to 30,000 or so T cell genomes. Measured with immunoSEQ multiplex PCR; TCRdb has only the in-frame clones, and not every one. The table lists more than 550,000 clones, around 90% of them singletons.

The sequence came from a man aged 25-45 years in good health. Sample: naive CD8+ T cells sorted from blood. V gene TRBV6-5 combines with J gene TRBJ2-3; D remains ambiguous. CDR3 DNA: TGTGCCAGCAGTTACTCTCCAGATACGCAGTATTTT. Protein product: CASSYSPDTQYF.